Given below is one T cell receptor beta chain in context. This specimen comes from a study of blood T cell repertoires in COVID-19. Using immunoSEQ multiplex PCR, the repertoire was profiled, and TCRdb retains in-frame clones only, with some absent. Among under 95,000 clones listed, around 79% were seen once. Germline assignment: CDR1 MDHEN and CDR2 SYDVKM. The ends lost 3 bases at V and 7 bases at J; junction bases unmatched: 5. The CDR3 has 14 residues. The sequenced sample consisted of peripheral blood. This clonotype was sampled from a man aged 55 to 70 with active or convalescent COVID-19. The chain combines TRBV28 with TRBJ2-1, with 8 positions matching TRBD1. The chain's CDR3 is CASSFPRGRNEQFF. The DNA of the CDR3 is TGTGCCAGCAGTTTCCCCAGGGGGCGGAATGAGCAGTTCTTC.